This T cell receptor (beta chain) was sequenced during a study of beta chain features in type 1 diabetes. Study summary: Similarity in age, gender and cell yields was seen between patients and healthy donors. General study findings and limits: Among type 1 diabetes patients, VDJ junctions had fewer insertions and more deletions. A moderate, significant TCRB CDR3 shortening appeared in type 1 diabetes across four CD4+ subsets.

The trim removed 5 bases at V and 5 bases at J, leaving 9 bases unmatched. Germline V gene data show CDR1 as ENHRY and CDR2 as SYGVKD. CDR3 length equals 15 residues. Sequenced material consisted of expressed TCRB transcripts (all of the isolated RNA was reverse transcribed). Libraries were prepared by immunoSEQ multiplex PCR; TCRdb keeps only in-frame clonotypes and omits some of them. The sample consists of more than 200,000 clones, roughly 17% of them appearing once. This clone was seen a few times. Antigen unknown. The material sequenced was naive CD4+ T cells from blood. The chain employs TRBV10-3 and TRBJ2-7, with 10 bases matching TRBD1. The receptor was derived from a man aged 30 to 39 with type 1 diabetes. The CDR3 DNA follows: TGTGCCATCAGTAACCGGGACAGGGGTCAGGACGAGCAGTACTTC. Residues: CAISNRDRGQDEQYF.